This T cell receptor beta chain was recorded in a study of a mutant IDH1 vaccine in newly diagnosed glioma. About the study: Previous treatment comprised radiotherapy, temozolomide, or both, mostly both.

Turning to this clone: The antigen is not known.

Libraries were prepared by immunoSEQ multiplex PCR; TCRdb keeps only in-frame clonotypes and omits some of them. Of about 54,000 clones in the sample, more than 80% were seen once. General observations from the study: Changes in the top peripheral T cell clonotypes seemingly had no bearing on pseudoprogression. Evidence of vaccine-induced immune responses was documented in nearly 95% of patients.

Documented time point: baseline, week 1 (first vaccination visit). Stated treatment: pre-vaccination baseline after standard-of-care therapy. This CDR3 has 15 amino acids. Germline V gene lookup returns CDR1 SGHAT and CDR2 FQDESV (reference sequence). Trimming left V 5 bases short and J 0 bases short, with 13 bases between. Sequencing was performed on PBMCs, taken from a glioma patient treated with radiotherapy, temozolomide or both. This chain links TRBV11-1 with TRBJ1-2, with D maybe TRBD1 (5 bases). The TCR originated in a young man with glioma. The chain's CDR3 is CASSPGPSSNYGYTF. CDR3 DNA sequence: TGTGCCAGCAGCCCGGGGCCATCATCTAACTATGGCTACACCTTC.